What follows is one TCR beta chain and its context. Its antigen is undetermined. Arm-PCR of CDR3 regions with iRepertoire HTBI primers generated TCR beta libraries. A single record per CDR3 protein comes from TCRdb applying MiXCR to the multiplex PCR reads. The sample lists hundreds of thousands of distinct CDR3 sequences, around 16% occurring once. The CDR3 runs to 16 residues. Germline CDR1 is SGHRS and CDR2 is YFSETQ. After removal of 3 bases from V and 0 bases from J, the junction contained 6 bases not matched to a gene. The data derive from a study of regulatory T cells in long-lasting Graves disease. Study-wide findings and caveats: Favored gene segments in persistent disease were TRBV28, TRBJ1-2 and TRBJ2-5. It is possible that accuracy was reduced by the small size of the sample.

Regarding time point: newly diagnosed GD, antithyroid drugs for less than 3 months. RNA from PBMCs was the source of the TCR library. The sample also formed part of further work on T cells in Graves' hyperthyroidism and ophthalmopathy. That report adds: Blood also held most thyroid clonotypes expanded beyond 0.001. Ophthalmopathy was distinguished from stable hyperthyroidism by 13 V-J signatures.

Sequenced material: peripheral blood mononuclear cells (PBMCs), taken at new diagnosis, from a patient treated with antithyroid drugs. The chain carries TRBV5-1 and TRBJ2-3; 8 bases are a match to TRBD2. The clonotype was recovered from a man aged 18 to 29 with Graves disease. This chain's CDR3 is CASSWALAASTDTQYF. In nucleotides, the CDR3 is TGCGCCAGCAGCTGGGCACTAGCGGCTAGCACAGATACGCAGTATTTT.